This entry lists 4 T cell receptor beta chains sequenced from one sample in a study of shared clonotypes between healthy human individuals. Only in-frame clones appear in the TCRdb table, and some are missing; sequencing was by immunoSEQ multiplex PCR. The table lists millions of clones, 85% to 95% of them singletons. The specimen was naive CD4+ T cells sorted from blood. The subset denotes: CD45RA+ positively selected. These receptors were taken from a young man in good health.

The CDR3 DNA reads TGCGCCAGCAGCTTGACCCCCGCATTGTACGAGCAGTACTTC. Translated, it gives CASSLTPALYEQYF. This rearrangement joins TRBV5-1 to TRBJ2-7; D gene uncertain. V dropped 1 base and J dropped 4 bases, with 12 bases sitting between them. Germline loops: CDR1 SGHRS, CDR2 YFSETQ. This CDR3 comprises 14 residues.

The rearrangement uses TRBV5-4 and TRBJ2-2; 11 positions agree with TRBD1. The J segment lost 4 bases and the V segment lost 0 bases, leaving 5 bases of the junction unmatched. Germline-derived CDR1 and CDR2 are SGHNT and YYREEE (reference sequence). The CDR3 loop spans 17 amino acids. CDR3 sequence: CASSLAGGQGGTGELFF. The CDR3 DNA sequence: TGTGCCAGCAGCTTGGCCGGGGGACAGGGGGGCACCGGGGAGCTGTTTTTT.

J is TRBJ1-1 and V is TRBV5-5; D is unclear. V was pared by 4 bases and J by 5 bases, with 9 bases between. Germline values: CDR1 SGHKS, CDR2 YYEKEE (reference sequence). The CDR3 contains 12 residues. CDR3 amino acids: CASSQGGTEAFF. The DNA for the CDR3 is TGTGCCAGCAGCCAAGGAGGTACTGAAGCTTTCTTT.

This rearrangement joins TRBV5-4 to TRBJ1-6, with a tentative D call TRBD1 (5 bases). The CDR3 runs 18 residues. V lost 4 bases to trimming and J lost 5 bases, with 22 bases between them. Germline V gene lookup returns CDR1 SGHNT and CDR2 YYREEE (reference sequence). In DNA form, the CDR3 reads TGTGCCAGCAGCCAACCGGGCGTATCAGGGTCCAATAATTCACCCCTCCACTTT. Translated, it gives CASSQPGVSGSNNSPLHF.